These T cell receptor beta chains were read from a single sample in a study of beta chain features in type 1 diabetes. Profiling relied on immunoSEQ multiplex PCR, and the TCRdb table lists in-frame clones only, not all of them. The sample consists of around 150,000 clones, around 8% of them appearing once. The source material was central memory CD4+ T cells from blood. The receptors were gathered from a man aged 18 to 35 in good health. Each CDR3 is given with its conserved first and last residue. The D gene is left open where the match is weak. Size tells how often a clone was seen (once, few, many) or the class of an expanded clone, and some rows leave it out.

j_call: TRBJ2-7
d_call: TRBD2
v_call: TRBV7-2
clone_size: NA
cdr3_aa: CASSPTSGGADEQYF
cdr3_nt: TGTGCCAGCAGCCCGACTAGCGGGGGGGCCGACGAGCAGTACTTC

j_call: TRBJ2-7
d_call: TRBD2
v_call: TRBV6-5
clone_size: few
cdr3_aa: CASSYSLRGAQGKQYF
cdr3_nt: TGTGCCAGCAGTTACAGTTTGCGGGGGGCCCAGGGGAAGCAGTACTTC

j_call: TRBJ1-5
d_call: TRBD1
v_call: TRBV18
clone_size: NA
cdr3_aa: CASSPMDRGDQPQHF
cdr3_nt: TGTGCCAGCTCACCCATGGACAGGGGGGATCAGCCCCAGCATTTT

j_call: TRBJ1-4
d_call: TRBD1
v_call: TRBV5-1
clone_size: few
cdr3_aa: CASSLGDSYGGEKLFF
cdr3_nt: TGCGCCAGCAGCTTGGGGGACAGCTACGGCGGTGAAAAACTGTTTTTT

j_call: TRBJ1-1
d_call: NA
v_call: TRBV4-2
clone_size: few
cdr3_aa: CASSKGGVNTEAFF
cdr3_nt: TGTGCCAGCAGCAAAGGGGGGGTGAACACTGAAGCTTTCTTT

j_call: TRBJ2-7
d_call: TRBD1
v_call: TRBV6-5
clone_size: NA
cdr3_aa: CASRGTGGGYEQYF
cdr3_nt: TGTGCCAGCAGGGGGACAGGTGGTGGCTACGAGCAGTACTTC

j_call: TRBJ2-7
d_call: TRBD1
v_call: TRBV19
clone_size: NA
cdr3_aa: CASSIRTGPYEQYF
cdr3_nt: TGTGCCAGTAGTATCAGGACAGGCCCCTACGAGCAGTACTTC

j_call: TRBJ1-3
d_call: NA
v_call: TRBV10-3
clone_size: NA
cdr3_aa: CAIRKQNTIYF
cdr3_nt: TGTGCCATCAGAAAACAAAACACCATATATTTT

j_call: TRBJ2-2
d_call: TRBD1
v_call: TRBV7-3
clone_size: NA
cdr3_aa: CASSQQMTGGSDTGELFF
cdr3_nt: TGTGCCAGCAGCCAACAAATGACAGGGGGCTCGGACACCGGGGAGCTGTTTTTT

j_call: TRBJ1-5
d_call: TRBD1
v_call: TRBV7-8
clone_size: few
cdr3_aa: CASSDRGLRNQPQHF
cdr3_nt: TGTGCCAGCAGCGACAGGGGGCTTAGGAATCAGCCCCAGCATTTT

j_call: TRBJ2-7
d_call: NA
v_call: TRBV7-9
clone_size: few
cdr3_aa: CASSSQGYEQYF
cdr3_nt: TGTGCCAGCAGCTCGCAGGGTTACGAGCAGTACTTC

j_call: TRBJ1-1
d_call: TRBD1
v_call: TRBV9
clone_size: NA
cdr3_aa: CASSGVTGRNTEAFF
cdr3_nt: TGTGCCAGCAGCGGGGTGACAGGGAGGAACACTGAAGCTTTCTTT

j_call: TRBJ2-2
d_call: TRBD2
v_call: TRBV19
clone_size: few
cdr3_aa: CATPRRGSVDTGELFF
cdr3_nt: TGTGCCACCCCACGGCGGGGGAGTGTTGACACCGGGGAGCTGTTTTTT

j_call: TRBJ2-7
d_call: NA
v_call: TRBV27
clone_size: NA
cdr3_aa: CASSSLAQSHRQYF
cdr3_nt: TGTGCCAGCAGTTCCCTAGCACAATCCCACAGGCAGTACTTC

j_call: TRBJ2-3
d_call: NA
v_call: TRBV29-1
clone_size: NA
cdr3_aa: CSASEQGNPTDTQYF
cdr3_nt: TGCAGCGCCTCAGAGCAGGGGAACCCCACAGATACGCAGTATTTT

j_call: TRBJ1-2
d_call: TRBD1
v_call: TRBV7-2
clone_size: few
cdr3_aa: CASSLVGQGGGGYTF
cdr3_nt: TGTGCCAGCAGCTTAGTAGGGCAAGGGGGCGGGGGCTACACCTTC

j_call: TRBJ1-2
d_call: NA
v_call: TRBV28
clone_size: NA
cdr3_aa: CASSSSHGEANYGYTF
cdr3_nt: TGTGCCAGCAGTAGTAGCCACGGGGAGGCTAACTATGGCTACACCTTC

j_call: TRBJ1-1
d_call: TRBD1
v_call: TRBV29-1
clone_size: few
cdr3_aa: CSVGQGATEAFF
cdr3_nt: TGCAGCGTGGGACAGGGGGCGACTGAAGCTTTCTTT

j_call: TRBJ1-2
d_call: NA
v_call: TRBV6-5
clone_size: NA
cdr3_aa: CASRARGFFGYGYTF
cdr3_nt: TGTGCCAGCAGAGCCCGGGGTTTCTTTGGCTATGGCTACACCTTC

j_call: TRBJ1-2
d_call: NA
v_call: TRBV18
clone_size: NA
cdr3_aa: CASSPAGNYGYTF
cdr3_nt: TGTGCCAGCTCACCGGCGGGAAACTATGGCTACACCTTC

j_call: TRBJ2-1
d_call: NA
v_call: TRBV6-5
clone_size: NA
cdr3_aa: CASSLTSPYNEQFF
cdr3_nt: TGTGCCAGCAGCCTCACTAGCCCCTACAATGAGCAGTTCTTC

j_call: TRBJ2-5
d_call: NA
v_call: TRBV6-5
clone_size: few
cdr3_aa: CASSYSMGVSSTQYF
cdr3_nt: TGTGCCAGCAGTTACTCGATGGGAGTATCGTCCACCCAGTACTTC

j_call: TRBJ1-2
d_call: TRBD1
v_call: TRBV28
clone_size: few
cdr3_aa: CASRADRVGGYTF
cdr3_nt: TGTGCCAGCAGGGCCGACAGGGTCGGCGGCTACACCTTC

j_call: TRBJ2-5
d_call: NA
v_call: TRBV10-3
clone_size: NA
cdr3_aa: CAISESGGETQYF
cdr3_nt: TGTGCCATCAGTGAGTCAGGGGGAGAGACCCAGTACTTC

j_call: TRBJ2-7
d_call: TRBD1
v_call: TRBV27
clone_size: few
cdr3_aa: CASSAPGQGANEQYF
cdr3_nt: TGTGCCAGCAGTGCCCCGGGACAGGGGGCCAACGAGCAGTACTTC

j_call: TRBJ2-1
d_call: NA
v_call: TRBV7-9
clone_size: few
cdr3_aa: CASSLGSEFF
cdr3_nt: TGTGCCAGCAGCTTGGGCTCGGAGTTCTTC

j_call: TRBJ1-2
d_call: TRBD1
v_call: TRBV5-1
clone_size: NA
cdr3_aa: CASSFQGDVGYTF
cdr3_nt: TGCGCCAGCAGCTTTCAGGGGGATGTCGGCTACACCTTC